This paragraph covers one T cell receptor beta chain sequence. Profiling relied on immunoSEQ multiplex PCR, and the TCRdb table lists in-frame clones only, not all of them. There are tens of thousands of clones in the sample; around four fifths occur only once, and 5% to 6.5% lies in the top ten. Germline lookup yields CDR1 LGHNT and CDR2 FRNRAP. CDR3 length: 15 residues. V shed 7 bases and J shed 4 bases, with 20 bases lying between them. The record originates from a study of blood T cell repertoires in COVID-19. The specimen sequenced was peripheral blood. The TCR was taken from a man in his sixties or seventies with acute or convalescent COVID-19. V usage is TRBV12-5 and J usage is TRBJ2-7, with D tentatively TRBD2 (7 bases). The CDR3 loop is CASATREGGRYEQYF. The CDR3 nucleotides read TGTGCTAGTGCCACGCGTGAGGGGGGGCGTTACGAGCAGTACTTC.